The rows below give T cell receptor beta chains drawn from one sample of a study of blood T cell repertoires in COVID-19. Clones were sequenced by immunoSEQ multiplex PCR, and TCRdb holds only the in-frame ones, with some missing. The table shows around 170,000 clones, with around 84% occurring only once. The sequenced material came from PBMCs or T cells enriched from blood (not recorded which). These TCRs come from a woman in her forties or fifties who had recovered from COVID-19. Each CDR3 is given with its conserved first and last residue. The order of the fields is J gene, V gene, clone size, D gene, CDR3 DNA, CDR3 protein. The D gene is left open where the match is weak. Clone size appears in some rows only: once, few, many, or a class for an expanded clone.

j_call: TRBJ1-1; v_call: TRBV15; clone_size: NA; d_call: TRBD1; cdr3_nt: TGTGCCACCAGCAGAGAAAACCAGGGGGGCACTGAAGCTTTCTTT; cdr3_aa: CATSRENQGGTEAFF
j_call: TRBJ2-5; v_call: TRBV27; clone_size: NA; d_call: TRBD2; cdr3_nt: TGTGCCAGCAGTAAACTAGCGGAAGCCAGGGAGACCCAGTACTTC; cdr3_aa: CASSKLAEARETQYF
j_call: TRBJ2-1; v_call: TRBV11-3; clone_size: NA; d_call: TRBD1; cdr3_nt: TGTGCCAGCAGTCCCGGGACAGGGTACAATGAGCAGTTCTTC; cdr3_aa: CASSPGTGYNEQFF
j_call: TRBJ1-1; v_call: TRBV2; clone_size: NA; d_call: NA; cdr3_nt: TGTGCCAGCAGTTCACAGGGAAAGAACACTGAAGCTTTCTTT; cdr3_aa: CASSSQGKNTEAFF
j_call: TRBJ1-5; v_call: TRBV15; clone_size: NA; d_call: TRBD1; cdr3_nt: TGTGCCACCAGCAGCGACAGGGCGAGGCAGCCCCAGCATTTT; cdr3_aa: CATSSDRARQPQHF
j_call: TRBJ1-4; v_call: TRBV3-1/TRBV3-2; clone_size: NA; d_call: NA; cdr3_nt: TGTGCCAGCAGCCCCTGGGGCGGCGTTGCAACTAATGAAAAACTGTTTTTT; cdr3_aa: CASSPWGGVATNEKLFF
j_call: TRBJ2-3; v_call: TRBV11-3; clone_size: NA; d_call: NA; cdr3_nt: TGTGCCAGCAGCTTATTGGGACACCCCACAGATACGCAGTATTTT; cdr3_aa: CASSLLGHPTDTQYF
j_call: TRBJ2-3; v_call: TRBV28; clone_size: few; d_call: TRBD2; cdr3_nt: TGTGCCAGCTCTAGCGGGGGGGATACGCAGTATTTT; cdr3_aa: CASSSGGDTQYF
j_call: TRBJ2-1; v_call: TRBV18; clone_size: NA; d_call: TRBD2; cdr3_nt: TGTGCCAGCTCACCAACCCGACTAGCGGGAGGTGTTGAGCAGTTCTTC; cdr3_aa: CASSPTRLAGGVEQFF
j_call: TRBJ1-2; v_call: TRBV18; clone_size: once; d_call: NA; cdr3_nt: TGTGCCAGCTCACCATCCTCCACAGCATATGGCTACACCTTC; cdr3_aa: CASSPSSTAYGYTF
j_call: TRBJ1-1; v_call: TRBV18; clone_size: NA; d_call: NA; cdr3_nt: TGTGCCAGCTCACCTGAGGGATACACTGAAGCTTTCTTT; cdr3_aa: CASSPEGYTEAFF
j_call: TRBJ1-1; v_call: TRBV29-1; clone_size: NA; d_call: NA; cdr3_nt: TGCAGCGGTCGAAGGAGGAACACTGAAGCTTTCTTT; cdr3_aa: CSGRRRNTEAFF
j_call: TRBJ1-2; v_call: TRBV27; clone_size: NA; d_call: TRBD1; cdr3_nt: TGTGCCAGCAGTTTTAGGCAGGGGGCTTATGGCTACACCTTC; cdr3_aa: CASSFRQGAYGYTF
j_call: TRBJ1-3; v_call: TRBV18; clone_size: NA; d_call: NA; cdr3_nt: TGTGCCAGCTCAACATCCTCTGGAAACACCATATATTTT; cdr3_aa: CASSTSSGNTIYF
j_call: TRBJ2-5; v_call: TRBV5-1; clone_size: NA; d_call: TRBD1; cdr3_nt: TGCGCCAGCAGCTTACAGGGGGCACGTCGAGAGACCCAGTACTTC; cdr3_aa: CASSLQGARRETQYF
j_call: TRBJ2-3; v_call: TRBV5-5; clone_size: NA; d_call: TRBD2; cdr3_nt: TGTGCCAGCAGCCTGGGGGAAGCGGGGGGCACAGATACGCAGTATTTT; cdr3_aa: CASSLGEAGGTDTQYF
j_call: TRBJ1-1; v_call: TRBV11-2; clone_size: NA; d_call: NA; cdr3_nt: TGTGCCAGCAGAGAGGGAGCGGGGACTGAAGCTTTCTTT; cdr3_aa: CASREGAGTEAFF
j_call: TRBJ1-5; v_call: TRBV19; clone_size: NA; d_call: NA; cdr3_nt: TGTGCCAGTAGGAGGACAGTAGATAGCAATCAGCCCCAGCATTTT; cdr3_aa: CASRRTVDSNQPQHF
j_call: TRBJ2-3; v_call: TRBV7-9; clone_size: NA; d_call: NA; cdr3_nt: TGTGCCAGCAGCCTATGGCCGGGGGTGGCAGATACGCAGTATTTT; cdr3_aa: CASSLWPGVADTQYF
j_call: TRBJ1-5; v_call: TRBV5-8; clone_size: NA; d_call: TRBD1; cdr3_nt: TGTGCCAGCAGCTCGGGCCAAGGAGGGGGCTCACCAAATCAGCCCCAGCATTTT; cdr3_aa: CASSSGQGGGSPNQPQHF
j_call: TRBJ2-2; v_call: TRBV7-9; clone_size: few; d_call: TRBD1; cdr3_nt: TGTGCCAGCAGCACCACCGGGACAGCGAACACCGGGGAGCTGTTTTTT; cdr3_aa: CASSTTGTANTGELFF
j_call: TRBJ2-1; v_call: TRBV28; clone_size: NA; d_call: TRBD2; cdr3_nt: TGTGCCACCGCACCCGTTACTAGCGGCTACAATGAGCAGTTCTTC; cdr3_aa: CATAPVTSGYNEQFF
j_call: TRBJ1-6; v_call: TRBV5-5; clone_size: NA; d_call: TRBD1; cdr3_nt: TGTGCCAGCACCTTGACAGGGAGCAATTCACCCCTCCACTTT; cdr3_aa: CASTLTGSNSPLHF
j_call: TRBJ2-3; v_call: TRBV18; clone_size: NA; d_call: NA; cdr3_nt: TGTGCCAGCTCACTCGGGACAAGCACAGATACGCAGTATTTT; cdr3_aa: CASSLGTSTDTQYF
j_call: TRBJ2-7; v_call: TRBV6-6; clone_size: few; d_call: TRBD2; cdr3_nt: TGTGCCAGCAGCTCCGGGACTAGAGTATACGAGCAGTACTTC; cdr3_aa: CASSSGTRVYEQYF
j_call: TRBJ2-7; v_call: TRBV28; clone_size: NA; d_call: NA; cdr3_nt: TGTGCCAGCAGTTTATGTTGGCAGGGGAAGATGGGGTGTTACTACGAGCAGTACTTC; cdr3_aa: CASSLCWQGKMGCYYEQYF
j_call: TRBJ1-2; v_call: TRBV3-1/TRBV3-2; clone_size: once; d_call: TRBD1; cdr3_nt: TGTGCCAGCAGCCAGGGACAGCGCCTGGACTACACCTTC; cdr3_aa: CASSQGQRLDYTF
j_call: TRBJ2-5; v_call: TRBV2; clone_size: NA; d_call: TRBD2; cdr3_nt: TGTGCCAGCAAACCACTAGCGGGAGATACCCAGTACTTC; cdr3_aa: CASKPLAGDTQYF
j_call: TRBJ2-2; v_call: TRBV24-1; clone_size: few; d_call: TRBD2; cdr3_nt: TGTGCCACCATGGGAGGGTTCGGCACCGGGGAGCTGTTTTTT; cdr3_aa: CATMGGFGTGELFF
j_call: TRBJ1-1; v_call: TRBV29-1; clone_size: NA; d_call: NA; cdr3_nt: TGCAGCGCCCGAGCCGGAGCTGAAGCTTTCTTT; cdr3_aa: CSARAGAEAFF
j_call: TRBJ1-3; v_call: TRBV12-5; clone_size: NA; d_call: NA; cdr3_nt: TGTGCTAGTGGTTTGGGTCTCAGGGACTCTGGAAACACCATATATTTT; cdr3_aa: CASGLGLRDSGNTIYF
j_call: TRBJ1-1; v_call: TRBV6-2/TRBV6-3; clone_size: NA; d_call: NA; cdr3_nt: TGTGCCAGCAGCGGACGGGGGAACACTGAAGCTTTCTTT; cdr3_aa: CASSGRGNTEAFF
j_call: TRBJ2-7; v_call: TRBV28; clone_size: NA; d_call: TRBD2; cdr3_nt: TGTGCCAGCAGACGTAGCGGGAGAGGGGACGAGCAGTACTTC; cdr3_aa: CASRRSGRGDEQYF
j_call: TRBJ2-5; v_call: TRBV5-4; clone_size: NA; d_call: TRBD2; cdr3_nt: TGTGCCAGCAGCCGCGGGACTAGCGGGAAGGATGAGACCCAGTACTTC; cdr3_aa: CASSRGTSGKDETQYF
j_call: TRBJ2-7; v_call: TRBV28; clone_size: NA; d_call: TRBD2; cdr3_nt: TGTGCCAGCAGTTCGGCTAGCGGTTGGAAACGGTACGAGCAGTACTTC; cdr3_aa: CASSSASGWKRYEQYF
j_call: TRBJ1-5; v_call: TRBV7-9; clone_size: NA; d_call: TRBD1; cdr3_nt: TGTGCCAGCAGCTTCCTTGGGACAGGGCCCCAGCATTTT; cdr3_aa: CASSFLGTGPQHF
j_call: TRBJ1-1; v_call: TRBV19; clone_size: once; d_call: TRBD1; cdr3_nt: TGTGCCAGTAGCGAGATAAGGGGCAGGGGGACGCACACTGAAGCTTTCTTT; cdr3_aa: CASSEIRGRGTHTEAFF
j_call: TRBJ2-7; v_call: TRBV6-2/TRBV6-3; clone_size: NA; d_call: NA; cdr3_nt: TGTGCCAGCAGCGCCCTGGCGGGGAGCTCCTACGAGCAGTACTTC; cdr3_aa: CASSALAGSSYEQYF
j_call: TRBJ1-2; v_call: TRBV2; clone_size: few; d_call: TRBD1; cdr3_nt: TGTGCCAGCAGGGGCCAGGGGGCTGGAGGCTACACCTTC; cdr3_aa: CASRGQGAGGYTF
j_call: TRBJ1-2; v_call: TRBV28; clone_size: NA; d_call: TRBD1; cdr3_nt: TGTGCCAGCAGCTACTCAGGGGGTTTCGATGGCTACACCTTC; cdr3_aa: CASSYSGGFDGYTF
j_call: TRBJ2-7; v_call: TRBV7-9; clone_size: NA; d_call: NA; cdr3_nt: TGTGCCAGCAGCCACTCGGGCGAGCAGTACTTC; cdr3_aa: CASSHSGEQYF
j_call: TRBJ2-1; v_call: TRBV7-3; clone_size: NA; d_call: TRBD2; cdr3_nt: TGTGCCAGCAGCTTCAGGCTAGCGGGAGTGAATGAGCAGTTCTTC; cdr3_aa: CASSFRLAGVNEQFF
j_call: TRBJ2-2; v_call: TRBV7-7; clone_size: NA; d_call: TRBD1; cdr3_nt: TGTGCTAGCAGCCGTTACTGGGACAGGGGAAACGGGGAGCTGTTTTTT; cdr3_aa: CASSRYWDRGNGELFF
j_call: TRBJ2-3; v_call: TRBV11-2; clone_size: once; d_call: NA; cdr3_nt: TGTGCCAGCAGCCCAGGAAGGGGTCCGACAGATACGCAGTATTTT; cdr3_aa: CASSPGRGPTDTQYF
j_call: TRBJ1-1; v_call: TRBV5-4; clone_size: NA; d_call: TRBD1; cdr3_nt: TGTGCCAGCAGCTCTCCGGGACAGAAGAACACTGAAGCTTTCTTT; cdr3_aa: CASSSPGQKNTEAFF
j_call: TRBJ2-2; v_call: TRBV7-9; clone_size: few; d_call: NA; cdr3_nt: TGTGCCAGCAGCTTAAGGCTAGGGAGGACCGGGGAGCTGTTTTTT; cdr3_aa: CASSLRLGRTGELFF
j_call: TRBJ2-1; v_call: TRBV25-1; clone_size: NA; d_call: NA; cdr3_nt: TGTGCCAGCAGTGAACATAGCGTTAATGAGCAGTTCTTC; cdr3_aa: CASSEHSVNEQFF
j_call: TRBJ1-4; v_call: TRBV5-1; clone_size: NA; d_call: NA; cdr3_nt: TGCGCCAGCAGCTTGACAGCTACAACTAATGAAAAACTGTTTTTT; cdr3_aa: CASSLTATTNEKLFF
j_call: TRBJ2-2; v_call: TRBV7-9; clone_size: NA; d_call: TRBD1; cdr3_nt: TGTGCCAGCAGCCCGGACAGGACGAACACCGGGGAGCTGTTTTTT; cdr3_aa: CASSPDRTNTGELFF
j_call: TRBJ2-7; v_call: TRBV6-6; clone_size: NA; d_call: TRBD2; cdr3_nt: TGTGCCAGTGCGAATAGCGGGAGCAGCGAGCAGTACTTC; cdr3_aa: CASANSGSSEQYF
j_call: TRBJ1-2; v_call: TRBV9; clone_size: once; d_call: NA; cdr3_nt: TGTGCCAGCAGGAGGGACATTGGAGGCTACACCTTC; cdr3_aa: CASRRDIGGYTF
j_call: TRBJ2-5; v_call: TRBV19; clone_size: NA; d_call: TRBD2; cdr3_nt: TGTGCCAGTAGTCCGGGACTAGCGCCTCAAGAGACCCAGTACTTC; cdr3_aa: CASSPGLAPQETQYF